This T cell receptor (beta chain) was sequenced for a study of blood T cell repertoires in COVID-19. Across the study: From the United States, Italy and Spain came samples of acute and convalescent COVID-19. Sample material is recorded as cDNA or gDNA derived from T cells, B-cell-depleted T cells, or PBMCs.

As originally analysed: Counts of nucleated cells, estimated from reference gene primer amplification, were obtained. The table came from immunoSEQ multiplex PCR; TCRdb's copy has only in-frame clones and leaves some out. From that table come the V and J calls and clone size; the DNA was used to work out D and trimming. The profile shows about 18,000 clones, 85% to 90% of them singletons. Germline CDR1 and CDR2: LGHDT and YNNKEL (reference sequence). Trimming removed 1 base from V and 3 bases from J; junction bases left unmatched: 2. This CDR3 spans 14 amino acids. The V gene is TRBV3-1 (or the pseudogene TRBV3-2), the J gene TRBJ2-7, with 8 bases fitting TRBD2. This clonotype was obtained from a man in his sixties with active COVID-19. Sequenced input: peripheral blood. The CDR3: CASSQGRGGYEQYF. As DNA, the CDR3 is TGTGCCAGCAGCCAAGGCCGGGGGGGCTACGAGCAGTACTTC.